The sequence of this T cell receptor beta chain was determined in a study of T cells during gluten challenge in celiac disease (dated by TCRdb to between 2016 and 2019). Blood cells were gated as tetramer-binding CD4+ effector-memory gut-homing T cells defined as CD3+, CD45RA-, CD62L- and integrin beta7+, with lineage markers excluded. The method behind the library was single-cell sequencing. TCRdb records Illumina MiSeq as the sequencer. Paired single-cell TCR-alpha and TCR-beta sequences were amplified by three nested PCRs with multiplexed primers covering all TRA and TRB V genes. TCRdb redid the processing of the public reads, applying fastp at Q25 and MiXCR, and retained in-frame beta chains. One record per CDR3 amino acid sequence lists the most common genes and DNA. This sample holds 300 to 400 distinct CDR3 sequences; around 48% were observed only once. The ten most abundant clones make up around 52% of the sample.

The specimen was gluten-specific CD4+ T cells sorted from blood using tetramers, collected at baseline or on day 6, 14 or 28 of gluten challenge (not recorded which). These TCRs come from a male donor with celiac disease.

CDR3 nucleotide sequence: TGTGCCAGTAGTATAGCGTGGTCCCCGGAGACCCAGTACTTC. It specifies CASSIAWSPETQYF. The V and J genes are TRBV19 and TRBJ2-5; D remains unclear. Trimming removed 1 base at V and 5 bases at J, with 11 bases between. The CDR3 runs to 14 residues. Germline values: CDR1 LNHDA, CDR2 SQIVND (reference sequence).